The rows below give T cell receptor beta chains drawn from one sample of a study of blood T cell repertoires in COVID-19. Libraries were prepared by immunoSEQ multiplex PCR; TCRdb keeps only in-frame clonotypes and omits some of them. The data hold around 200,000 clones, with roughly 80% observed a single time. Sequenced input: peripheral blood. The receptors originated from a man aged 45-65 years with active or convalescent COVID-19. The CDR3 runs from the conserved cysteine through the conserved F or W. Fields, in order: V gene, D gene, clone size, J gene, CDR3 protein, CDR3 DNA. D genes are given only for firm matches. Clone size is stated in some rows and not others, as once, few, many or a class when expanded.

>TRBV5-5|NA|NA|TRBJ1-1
CASSGAGGLNTEAFF
TGTGCCAGCAGCGGGGCTGGAGGGTTGAACACTGAAGCTTTCTTT
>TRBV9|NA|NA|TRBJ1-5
CASSVGQPNQPQHF
TGTGCCAGCAGCGTCGGACAGCCTAATCAGCCCCAGCATTTT
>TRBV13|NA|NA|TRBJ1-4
CASSPAPATNEKLFF
TGTGCCAGCAGCCCCGCCCCAGCAACTAATGAAAAACTGTTTTTT
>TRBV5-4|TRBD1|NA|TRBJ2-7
CASSAGTGRSYEQYF
TGTGCCAGCAGCGCCGGGACAGGGAGGTCCTACGAGCAGTACTTC
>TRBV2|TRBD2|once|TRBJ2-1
CASSGRLAGGPPEQFF
TGTGCCAGCAGTGGTAGACTAGCGGGGGGGCCGCCTGAGCAGTTCTTC
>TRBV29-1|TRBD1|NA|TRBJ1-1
CSVITQGAAEAFF
TGCAGCGTTATCACACAGGGGGCCGCTGAAGCTTTCTTT
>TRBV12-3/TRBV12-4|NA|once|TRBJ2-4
CASSLAPKNIQYF
TGTGCCAGCAGTTTGGCTCCCAAAAACATTCAGTACTTC
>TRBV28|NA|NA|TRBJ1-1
CASTLGGGRTEAFF
TGTGCCAGCACCTTAGGGGGAGGGCGGACTGAAGCTTTCTTT
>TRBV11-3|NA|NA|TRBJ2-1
CASSPVVNGKQFF
TGTGCCAGCAGCCCCGTAGTAAACGGGAAGCAGTTCTTC
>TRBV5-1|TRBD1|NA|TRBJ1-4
CASRSGTVNEKLFF
TGCGCCAGCAGGTCTGGGACAGTTAATGAAAAACTGTTTTTT
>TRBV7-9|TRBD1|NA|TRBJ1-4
CASSLSGGGPEKLFF
TGTGCCAGCAGCTTATCGGGAGGGGGCCCTGAAAAACTGTTTTTT
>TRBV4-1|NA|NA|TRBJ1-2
CASSHQGDGYTF
TGCGCCAGCAGCCATCAGGGTGATGGCTACACCTTC
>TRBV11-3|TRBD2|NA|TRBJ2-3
CASSLGGGASDTQYF
TGTGCCAGCAGCTTAGGCGGGGGGGCGTCAGATACGCAGTATTTT
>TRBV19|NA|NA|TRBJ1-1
CASTRKGENTEAFF
TGTGCCAGTACACGGAAGGGGGAGAACACTGAAGCTTTCTTT
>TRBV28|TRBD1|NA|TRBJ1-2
CASRPDRVYGYTF
TGTGCCAGCAGGCCCGACAGGGTTTATGGCTACACCTTC
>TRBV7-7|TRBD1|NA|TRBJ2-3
CASSQTGPDTQYF
TGTGCCAGCAGCCAGACAGGGCCAGATACGCAGTATTTT
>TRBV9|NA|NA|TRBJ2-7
CASSGGLGSYEQYF
TGTGCCAGCAGCGGGGGCCTTGGGTCCTACGAGCAGTACTTC
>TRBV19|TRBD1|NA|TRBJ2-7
CASSGLRTGSDEQYF
TGTGCCAGTAGTGGGCTGCGGACAGGCAGCGACGAGCAGTACTTC
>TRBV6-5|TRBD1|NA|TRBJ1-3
CASSSGTGGNTIYF
TGTGCCAGCAGTTCCGGGACAGGAGGAAACACCATATATTTT
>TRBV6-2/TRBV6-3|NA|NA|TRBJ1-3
CASSAGTTPGNTIYF
TGTGCCAGCAGCGCGGGGACGACCCCTGGAAACACCATATATTTT
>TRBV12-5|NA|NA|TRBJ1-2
CASAPWGGAGYTF
TGTGCTAGTGCCCCCTGGGGGGGCGCGGGCTACACCTTC
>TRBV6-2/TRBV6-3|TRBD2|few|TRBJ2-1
CASSYPYKGGNEQFF
TGTGCCAGCAGTTACCCCTACAAGGGAGGGAATGAGCAGTTCTTC
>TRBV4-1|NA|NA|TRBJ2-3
CASSQDLGQRHDTDTQYF
TGCGCCAGCAGCCAAGATTTGGGGCAGAGGCACGACACAGATACGCAGTATTTT
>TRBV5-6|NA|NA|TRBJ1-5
CASSLASGLSNQPQHF
TGTGCCAGCAGCTTGGCGTCAGGGCTTAGCAATCAGCCCCAGCATTTT
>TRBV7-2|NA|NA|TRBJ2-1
CASSLGYGGMSYNEQFF
TGTGCCAGCAGCTTAGGGTACGGCGGAATGTCCTACAATGAGCAGTTCTTC
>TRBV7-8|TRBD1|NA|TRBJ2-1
CASSFDRASEQFF
TGTGCCAGCAGCTTCGACAGGGCTAGTGAGCAGTTCTTC
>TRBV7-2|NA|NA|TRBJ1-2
CASSLTQSNYGYTF
TGTGCCAGCAGCTTAACACAGTCTAACTATGGCTACACCTTC
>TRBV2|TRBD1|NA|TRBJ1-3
CASSLDRGENTIYF
TGTGCCAGCAGCCTAGACAGGGGTGAAAACACCATATATTTT
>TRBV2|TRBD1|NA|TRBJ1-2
CASNSDRAARAGYTF
TGTGCCAGCAACTCCGACAGGGCAGCTCGAGCTGGCTACACCTTC
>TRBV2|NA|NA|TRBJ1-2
CASSEVGRGTGYTF
TGTGCCAGCAGTGAGGTGGGCAGGGGTACTGGCTACACCTTC
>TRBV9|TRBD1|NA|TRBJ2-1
CASSGWDRPADEQFF
TGTGCCAGCAGCGGATGGGACAGGCCGGCCGATGAGCAGTTCTTC
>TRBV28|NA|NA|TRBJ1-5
CASTPRGQGQPQHF
TGTGCCAGCACCCCTCGGGGTCAAGGTCAGCCCCAGCATTTT
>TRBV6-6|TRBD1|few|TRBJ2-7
CASSRDRAYEQYF
TGTGCCAGCAGTAGGGACAGGGCTTACGAGCAGTACTTC
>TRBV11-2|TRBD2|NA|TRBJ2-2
CASSPRRGLAGNTGELFF
TGTGCCAGCAGCCCTAGGAGGGGACTAGCGGGGAACACCGGGGAGCTGTTTTTT
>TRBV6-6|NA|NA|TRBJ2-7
CASSNRVSYEQYF
TGTGCCAGCAGTAACAGGGTTTCCTACGAGCAGTACTTC
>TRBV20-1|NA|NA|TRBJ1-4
CSAPREKLFF
TGCAGTGCGCCGCGTGAAAAACTGTTTTTT
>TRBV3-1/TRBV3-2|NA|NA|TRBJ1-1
CASSQDWAGKAFF
TGTGCCAGCAGCCAAGATTGGGCGGGAAAAGCTTTCTTT
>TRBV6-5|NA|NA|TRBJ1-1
CASSYIRGPEAFF
TGTGCCAGCAGTTACATTCGTGGGCCTGAAGCTTTCTTT
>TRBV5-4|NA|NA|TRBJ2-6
CASSSAGANVLTF
TGTGCCAGCAGCTCCGCTGGGGCCAACGTCCTGACTTTC
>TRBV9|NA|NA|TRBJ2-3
CASSVDVGGGGTQYF
TGTGCCAGCAGCGTAGATGTAGGGGGAGGGGGTACGCAGTATTTT
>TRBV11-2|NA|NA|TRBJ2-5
CASSSAGRETQYF
TGTGCCAGCAGCTCCGCAGGCAGGGAGACCCAGTACTTC
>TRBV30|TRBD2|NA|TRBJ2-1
CAWSVGLAGKYNEQFF
TGTGCCTGGAGTGTAGGACTAGCGGGGAAGTACAATGAGCAGTTCTTC
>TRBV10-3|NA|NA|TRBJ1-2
CAISEPGGTGNYGYTF
TGTGCCATCAGTGAGCCGGGGGGGACGGGGAACTATGGCTACACCTTC
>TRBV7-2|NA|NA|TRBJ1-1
CASRYSLNTEAFF
TGTGCCAGCAGATACAGTTTGAACACTGAAGCTTTCTTT
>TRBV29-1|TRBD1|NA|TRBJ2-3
CSVVKGAGTDTQYF
TGCAGCGTTGTTAAGGGGGCTGGGACAGATACGCAGTATTTT
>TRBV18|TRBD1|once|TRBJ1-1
CASSPRQGTEAFF
TGTGCCAGCTCACCACGACAGGGGACTGAAGCTTTCTTT